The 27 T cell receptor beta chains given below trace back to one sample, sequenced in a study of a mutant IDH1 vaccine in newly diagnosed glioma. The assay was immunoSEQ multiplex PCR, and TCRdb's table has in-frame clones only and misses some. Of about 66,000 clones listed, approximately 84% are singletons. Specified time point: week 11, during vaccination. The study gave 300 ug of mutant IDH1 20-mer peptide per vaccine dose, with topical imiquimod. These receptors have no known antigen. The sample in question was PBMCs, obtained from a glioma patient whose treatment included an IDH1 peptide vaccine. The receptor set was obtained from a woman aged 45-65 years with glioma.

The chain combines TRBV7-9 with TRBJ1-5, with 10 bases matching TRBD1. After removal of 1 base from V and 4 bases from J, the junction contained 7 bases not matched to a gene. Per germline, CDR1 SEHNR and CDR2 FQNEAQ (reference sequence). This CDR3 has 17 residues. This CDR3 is CASSLGQGAMWNQPQHF. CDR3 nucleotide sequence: TGTGCCAGCAGCTTAGGACAGGGGGCAATGTGGAATCAGCCCCAGCATTTT.

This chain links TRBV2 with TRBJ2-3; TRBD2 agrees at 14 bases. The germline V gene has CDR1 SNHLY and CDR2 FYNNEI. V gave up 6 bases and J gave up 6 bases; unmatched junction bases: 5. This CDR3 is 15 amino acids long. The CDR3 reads CASRGTSGGMDTQYF. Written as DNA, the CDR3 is TGTGCCAGCAGAGGGACTAGCGGGGGTATGGATACGCAGTATTTT.

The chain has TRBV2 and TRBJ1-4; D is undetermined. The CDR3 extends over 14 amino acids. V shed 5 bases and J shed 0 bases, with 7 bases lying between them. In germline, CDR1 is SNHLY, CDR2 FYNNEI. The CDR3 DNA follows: TGTGCCAGCAGTCTTTTGGCAACTAATGAAAAACTGTTTTTT. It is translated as CASSLLATNEKLFF.

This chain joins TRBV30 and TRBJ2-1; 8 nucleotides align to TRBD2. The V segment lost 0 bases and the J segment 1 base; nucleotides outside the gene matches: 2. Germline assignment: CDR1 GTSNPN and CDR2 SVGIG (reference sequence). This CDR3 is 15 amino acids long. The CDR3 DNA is TGTGCCTGGAGTGTACCGGGGGGGTCCTACAATGAGCAGTTCTTC. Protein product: CAWSVPGGSYNEQFF.

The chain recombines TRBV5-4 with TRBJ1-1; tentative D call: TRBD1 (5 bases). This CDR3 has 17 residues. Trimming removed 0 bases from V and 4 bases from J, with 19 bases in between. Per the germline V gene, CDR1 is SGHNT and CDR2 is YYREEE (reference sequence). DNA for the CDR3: TGTGCCAGCAGCTTGGCCGAAGGGGTTGGGTTGGGCACTGAAGCTTTCTTT. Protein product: CASSLAEGVGLGTEAFF. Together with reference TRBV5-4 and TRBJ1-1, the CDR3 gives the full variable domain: ETGVTQSPTHLIKTRGQQVTLRCSSQSGHNTVSWYQQALGQGPQFIFQYYREEENGRGNFPPRFSGLQFPNYSSELNVNALELDDSALYLCASSLAEGVGLGTEAFFGQGTRLTVV.

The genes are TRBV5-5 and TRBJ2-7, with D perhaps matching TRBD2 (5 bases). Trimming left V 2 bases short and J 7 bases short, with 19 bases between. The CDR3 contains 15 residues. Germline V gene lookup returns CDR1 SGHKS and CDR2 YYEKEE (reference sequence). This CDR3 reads CASSFWGSPGGEQYF. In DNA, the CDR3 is TGTGCCAGCAGCTTTTGGGGATCCCCGGGCGGGGAGCAGTACTTC.

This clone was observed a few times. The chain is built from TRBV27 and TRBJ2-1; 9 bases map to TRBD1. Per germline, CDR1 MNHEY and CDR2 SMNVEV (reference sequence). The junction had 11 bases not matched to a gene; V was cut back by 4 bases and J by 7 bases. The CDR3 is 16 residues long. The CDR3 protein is CASSSPEGQGRNEQFF. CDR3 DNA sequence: TGTGCCAGCAGTTCACCAGAAGGACAGGGGCGTAATGAGCAGTTCTTC.

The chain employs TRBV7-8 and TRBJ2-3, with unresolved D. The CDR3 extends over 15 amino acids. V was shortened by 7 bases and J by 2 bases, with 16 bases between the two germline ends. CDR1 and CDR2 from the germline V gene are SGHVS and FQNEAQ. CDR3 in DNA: TGTGCCAGCAACTCCCCGGACGGTTACACAGATACGCAGTATTTT. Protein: CASNSPDGYTDTQYF. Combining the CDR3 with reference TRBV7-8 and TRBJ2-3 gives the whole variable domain GAGVSQSPRYKVAKRGQDVALRCDPISGHVSLFWYQQALGQGPEFLTYFQNEAQLDKSGLPSDRFFAERPEGSVSTLKIQRTQQEDSAVYLCASNSPDGYTDTQYFGPGTRLTVL.

CDR3 DNA sequence: TGTGCCAGCAGTGACCTCCGGACAGCCGACCTCTCTGGAAACACCATATATTTT. Its protein is CASSDLRTADLSGNTIYF. The rearrangement links TRBV6-1 to TRBJ1-3, with a tentative D call TRBD1 (6 bases). V was cut by 3 bases and J by 0 bases, with 18 bases left in between. The CDR3 covers 18 residues. Germline CDR1 and CDR2: MNHNS and SASEGT.

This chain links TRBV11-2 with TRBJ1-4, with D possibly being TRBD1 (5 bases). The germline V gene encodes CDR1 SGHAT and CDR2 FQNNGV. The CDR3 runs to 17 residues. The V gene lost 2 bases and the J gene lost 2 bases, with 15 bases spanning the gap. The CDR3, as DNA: TGTGCCAGCAGCTTAAGGGGCAGTGATGCGACTAATGAAAAACTGTTTTTT. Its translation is CASSLRGSDATNEKLFF.

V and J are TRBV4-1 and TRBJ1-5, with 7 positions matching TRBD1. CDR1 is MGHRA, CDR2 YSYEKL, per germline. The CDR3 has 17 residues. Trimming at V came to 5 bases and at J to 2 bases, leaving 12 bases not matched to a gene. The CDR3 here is CASSVRDSILGNQPQHF. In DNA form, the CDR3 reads TGCGCCAGCAGCGTCCGGGACAGTATTCTTGGCAATCAGCCCCAGCATTTT.

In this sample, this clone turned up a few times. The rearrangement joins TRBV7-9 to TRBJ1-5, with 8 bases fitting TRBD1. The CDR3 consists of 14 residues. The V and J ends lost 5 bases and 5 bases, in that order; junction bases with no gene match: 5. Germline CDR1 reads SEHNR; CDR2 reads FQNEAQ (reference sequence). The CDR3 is CASSLGQGYQPQHF. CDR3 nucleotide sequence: TGTGCCAGCAGCCTTGGACAGGGATATCAGCCCCAGCATTTT.

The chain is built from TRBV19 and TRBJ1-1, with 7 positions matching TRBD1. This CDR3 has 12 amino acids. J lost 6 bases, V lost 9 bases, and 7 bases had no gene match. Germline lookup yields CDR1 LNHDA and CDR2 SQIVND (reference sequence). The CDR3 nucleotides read TGTGCCAGCGGACAGGCGGGCCCTGAAGCTTTCTTT. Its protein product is CASGQAGPEAFF.

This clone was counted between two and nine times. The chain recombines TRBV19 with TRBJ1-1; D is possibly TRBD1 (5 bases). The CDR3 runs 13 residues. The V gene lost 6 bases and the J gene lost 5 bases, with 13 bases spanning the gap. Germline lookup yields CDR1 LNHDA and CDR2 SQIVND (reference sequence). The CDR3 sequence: CASSRRGRTEAFF. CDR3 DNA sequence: TGTGCCAGTAGCAGAAGGGGTAGAACTGAAGCTTTCTTT.

CDR3 in amino acids: CASSVAGSGDQPQHF. CDR3 in DNA: TGTGCCAGCAGCGTAGCAGGGTCAGGGGATCAGCCCCAGCATTTT. The genes are TRBV9 and TRBJ1-5; perhaps TRBD1 as D (6 bases). The V end was cut by 0 bases, the J end by 5 bases, with 12 bases between. CDR1 is SGDLS, CDR2 YYNGEE, per germline. The CDR3 contains 15 residues.

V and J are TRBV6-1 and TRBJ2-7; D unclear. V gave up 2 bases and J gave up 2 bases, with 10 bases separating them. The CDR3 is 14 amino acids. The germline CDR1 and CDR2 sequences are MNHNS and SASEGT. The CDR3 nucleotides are TGTGCCAGCAGTGAAATTATAGGGACCTACGAGCAGTACTTC. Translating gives CASSEIIGTYEQYF.

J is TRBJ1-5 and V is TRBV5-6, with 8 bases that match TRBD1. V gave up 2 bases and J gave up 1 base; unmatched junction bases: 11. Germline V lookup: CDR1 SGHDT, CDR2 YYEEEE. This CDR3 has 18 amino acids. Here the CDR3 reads CASSLLQGVGVSNQPQHF. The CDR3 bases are TGTGCCAGCAGCTTACTACAGGGGGTCGGTGTAAGCAATCAGCCCCAGCATTTT.

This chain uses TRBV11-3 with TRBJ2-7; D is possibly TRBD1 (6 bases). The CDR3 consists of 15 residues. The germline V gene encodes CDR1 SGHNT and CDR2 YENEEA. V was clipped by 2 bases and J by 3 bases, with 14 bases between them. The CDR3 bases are TGTGCCAGCAGCTTAAGACAGGTCGGACTCTACGAGCAGTACTTC. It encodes CASSLRQVGLYEQYF.

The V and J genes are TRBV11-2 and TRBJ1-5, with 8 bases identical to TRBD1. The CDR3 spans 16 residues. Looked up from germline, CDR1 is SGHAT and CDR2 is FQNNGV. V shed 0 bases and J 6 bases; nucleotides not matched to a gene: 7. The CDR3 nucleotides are TGTGCCAGCAGCTTAGATTCAGGGGGCGCATTTCAGCCCCAGCATTTT. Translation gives CASSLDSGGAFQPQHF.

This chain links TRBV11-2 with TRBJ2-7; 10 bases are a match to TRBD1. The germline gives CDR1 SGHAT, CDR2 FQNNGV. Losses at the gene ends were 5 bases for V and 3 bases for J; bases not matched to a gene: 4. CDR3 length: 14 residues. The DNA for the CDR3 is TGTGCCAGCAGCAGGGGACAGGGGCTCTACGAGCAGTACTTC. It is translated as CASSRGQGLYEQYF.

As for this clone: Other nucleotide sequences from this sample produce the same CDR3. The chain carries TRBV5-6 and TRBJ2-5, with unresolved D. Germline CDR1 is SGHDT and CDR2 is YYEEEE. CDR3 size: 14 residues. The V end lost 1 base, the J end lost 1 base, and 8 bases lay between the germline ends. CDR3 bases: TGTGCCAGCAGCTTGAATGAGCGCCAAGAGACCCAGTACTTC. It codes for CASSLNERQETQYF.

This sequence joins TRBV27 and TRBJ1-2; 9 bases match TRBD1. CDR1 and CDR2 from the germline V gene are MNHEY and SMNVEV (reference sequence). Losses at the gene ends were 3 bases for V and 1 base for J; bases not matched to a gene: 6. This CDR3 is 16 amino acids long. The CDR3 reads CASSFRQGGLNYGYTF. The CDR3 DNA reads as TGTGCCAGCAGTTTCAGACAGGGGGGTCTTAACTATGGCTACACCTTC.

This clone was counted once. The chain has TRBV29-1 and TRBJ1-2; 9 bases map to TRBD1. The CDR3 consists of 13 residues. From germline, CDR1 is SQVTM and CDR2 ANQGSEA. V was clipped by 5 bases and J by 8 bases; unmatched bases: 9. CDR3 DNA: TGCAGCGTTAGGACAGGGGTAGCGAGAGGCTACACCTTC. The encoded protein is CSVRTGVARGYTF. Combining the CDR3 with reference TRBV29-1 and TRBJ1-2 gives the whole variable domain SAVISQKPSRDICQRGTSLTIQCQVDSQVTMMFWYRQQPGQSLTLIATANQGSEATYESGFVIDKFPISRPNLTFSTLTVSNMSPEDSSIYLCSVRTGVARGYTFGSGTRLTVV.

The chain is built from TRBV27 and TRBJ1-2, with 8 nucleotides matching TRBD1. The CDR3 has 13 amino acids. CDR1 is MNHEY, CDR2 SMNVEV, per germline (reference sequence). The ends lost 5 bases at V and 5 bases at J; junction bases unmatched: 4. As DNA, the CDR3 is TGTGCCAGCAGTCCAAGACAGGGGTATGGCTACACCTTC. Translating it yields CASSPRQGYGYTF.

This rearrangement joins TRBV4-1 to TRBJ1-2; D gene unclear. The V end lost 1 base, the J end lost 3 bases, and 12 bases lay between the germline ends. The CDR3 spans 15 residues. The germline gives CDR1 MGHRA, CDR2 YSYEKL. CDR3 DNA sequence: TGCGCCAGCAGCCAAGGGAAGGGCTCCTACTATGGCTACACCTTC. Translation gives CASSQGKGSYYGYTF.

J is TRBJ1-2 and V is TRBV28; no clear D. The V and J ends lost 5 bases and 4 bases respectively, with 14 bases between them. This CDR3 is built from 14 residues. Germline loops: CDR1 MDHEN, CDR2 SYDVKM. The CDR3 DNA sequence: TGTGCCAGCAGTCAAGCGGGAGGCCTCTATGGCTACACCTTC. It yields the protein CASSQAGGLYGYTF.

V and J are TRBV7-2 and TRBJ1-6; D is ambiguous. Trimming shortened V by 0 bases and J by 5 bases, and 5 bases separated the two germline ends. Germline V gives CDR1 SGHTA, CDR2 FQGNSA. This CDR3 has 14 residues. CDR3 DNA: TGTGCCAGCAGCTTAGCCCGGGATAATTCACCCCTCCACTTT. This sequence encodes CASSLARDNSPLHF.